This T cell receptor beta chain was identified during a study of T-cell reconstitution after alpha-beta-depleted transplantation in children. Trimming cost V 6 bases and J 5 bases, with 10 bases left between them. Germline lookup yields CDR1 SQVTM and CDR2 ANQGSEA. The CDR3 is made up of 11 amino acids. This clonotype was observed a few times. For TCRbeta, the library was prepared with unique molecular identifiers. MiXCR, applied by TCRdb to the PCR reads, yields one record per CDR3 protein. The table lists nearly 550,000 distinct CDR3 sequences, about 18% of them singletons. The V and J genes are TRBV29-1 and TRBJ2-5; D uncertain. The material sequenced was PBMCs from the stem cell graft donor, taken from the stem cell graft. This sequence originates from a human donor who donated a stem cell graft to a child with acute lymphoblastic leukemia. This CDR3 reads CSVRRRETQYF. CDR3 coding DNA: TGCAGCGTAAGGCGCAGGGAGACCCAGTACTTC.